Presented here are 3 T cell receptor beta chains from one specimen sequenced in a study of T cell responses to AZD1222 COVID-19 vaccine. Profiling relied on immunoSEQ multiplex PCR, and the TCRdb table lists in-frame clones only, not all of them. The sample includes 70,000 to 95,000 clones, nearly 90% of them seen just once. The sequencing here drew on peripheral blood, taken on day 0 of MenACWY control vaccination. The receptor source for this set is an adult in good health.

V gene TRBV6-6 combines with J gene TRBJ2-1; 9 nucleotides line up with TRBD1. Germline V gene lookup returns CDR1 MNHNY and CDR2 SVGAGI (reference sequence). The CDR3 spans 15 residues. The trim removed 6 bases at V and 4 bases at J, leaving 7 bases unmatched. The CDR3 here is CASRAGTGRYNEQFF. In DNA, the CDR3 is TGTGCCAGCAGAGCCGGGACAGGGCGTTACAATGAGCAGTTCTTC.

The gene calls are TRBV20-1 and TRBJ2-3; 10 bases match TRBD2. The CDR3 length is 14 residues. J gave up 2 bases and V 3 bases, and 2 bases lay outside the gene matches. Germline V gives CDR1 DFQATT, CDR2 SNEGSKA (reference sequence). The CDR3 sequence is CSASSGGYTDTQYF. CDR3 nucleotides: TGCAGTGCTAGTAGCGGGGGGTACACAGATACGCAGTATTTT.

CDR3 nucleotides: TGCGCCAGCAGCCAAGATCGGGGAGTGGGCTACGAGCAGTACTTC. Amino acids: CASSQDRGVGYEQYF. The V and J genes are TRBV4-3 and TRBJ2-7, with D possibly being TRBD2 (5 bases). Trimming removed 0 bases from V and 3 bases from J, with 12 bases in between. The CDR3 runs 15 residues. Per the germline V gene, CDR1 is LGHNA and CDR2 is YSLEER.